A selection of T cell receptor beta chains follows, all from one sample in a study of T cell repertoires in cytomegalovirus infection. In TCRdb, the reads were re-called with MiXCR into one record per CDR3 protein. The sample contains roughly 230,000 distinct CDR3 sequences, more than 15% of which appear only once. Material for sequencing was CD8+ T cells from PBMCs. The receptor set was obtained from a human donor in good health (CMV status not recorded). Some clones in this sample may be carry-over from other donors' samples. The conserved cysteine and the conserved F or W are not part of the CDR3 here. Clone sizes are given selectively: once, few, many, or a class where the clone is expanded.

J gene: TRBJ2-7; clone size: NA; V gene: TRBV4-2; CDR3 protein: ASSPGQGAVYEQY
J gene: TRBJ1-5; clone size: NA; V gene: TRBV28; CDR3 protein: ASSPQTGTGNFGNQPQH
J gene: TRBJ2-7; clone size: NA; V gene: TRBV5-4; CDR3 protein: ASSLVGHYEQY
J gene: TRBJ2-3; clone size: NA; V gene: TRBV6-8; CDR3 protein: ASSYTTGMDTQY
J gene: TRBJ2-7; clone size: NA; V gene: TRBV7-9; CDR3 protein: ASSFGPLYEQY
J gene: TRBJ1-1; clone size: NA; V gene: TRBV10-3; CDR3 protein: AISVRGLDGDTEAF
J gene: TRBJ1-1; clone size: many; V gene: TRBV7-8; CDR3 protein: ASSLASVMNTEAF
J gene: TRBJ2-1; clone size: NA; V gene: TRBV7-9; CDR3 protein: ASSPPLAGNEQF
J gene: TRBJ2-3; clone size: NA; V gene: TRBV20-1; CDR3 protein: SARGGGVRLTDTQY
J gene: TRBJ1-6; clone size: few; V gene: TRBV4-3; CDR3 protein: ASSQTLGTGNSPLH
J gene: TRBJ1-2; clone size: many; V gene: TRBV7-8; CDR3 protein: ASSWKKQANYGYT
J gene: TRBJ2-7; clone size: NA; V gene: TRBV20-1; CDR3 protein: SARSGREGYEQY
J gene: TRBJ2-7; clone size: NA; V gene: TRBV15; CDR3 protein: ATSRDRFDYEQY
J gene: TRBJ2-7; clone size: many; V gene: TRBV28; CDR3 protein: ASSKPLIGDYEQY
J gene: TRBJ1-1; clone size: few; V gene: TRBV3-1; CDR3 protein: ASSQEYTGGFTEAF
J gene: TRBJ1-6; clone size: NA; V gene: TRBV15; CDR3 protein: ATSRGGTRNSPLH
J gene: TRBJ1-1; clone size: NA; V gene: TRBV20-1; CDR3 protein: SARGTPPPLRIGELNTEAF
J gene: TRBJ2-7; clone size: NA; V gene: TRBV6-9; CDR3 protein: ASRLNPGQYSPSPDYEQY
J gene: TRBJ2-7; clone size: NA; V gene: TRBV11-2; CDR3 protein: ASSLASDYEQY
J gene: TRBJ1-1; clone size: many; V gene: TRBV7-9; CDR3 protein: ATQTAGLNTEAF
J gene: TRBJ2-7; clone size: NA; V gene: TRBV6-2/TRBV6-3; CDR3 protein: ASSSDRDRDEQY
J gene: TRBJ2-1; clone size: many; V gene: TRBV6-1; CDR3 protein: ASNTGLYNEQF
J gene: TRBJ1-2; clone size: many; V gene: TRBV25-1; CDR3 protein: ASSESYGSYGYT
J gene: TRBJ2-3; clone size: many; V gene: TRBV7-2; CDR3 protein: ASSLEGDADTQY
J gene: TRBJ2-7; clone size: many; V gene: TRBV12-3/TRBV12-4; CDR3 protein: ASSFSATRRISYEQY
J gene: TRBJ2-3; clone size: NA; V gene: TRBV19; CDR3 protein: ASSTGTSGTVEDTQY
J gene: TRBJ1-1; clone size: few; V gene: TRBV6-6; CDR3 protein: ASSDDRRTEAF
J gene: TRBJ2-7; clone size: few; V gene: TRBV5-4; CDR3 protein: ASSYEGRFPYEQY
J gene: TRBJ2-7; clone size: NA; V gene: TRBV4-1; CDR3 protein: ASSQVQGGTYEQY
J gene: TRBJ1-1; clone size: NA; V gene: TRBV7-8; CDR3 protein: ASSFQFRSGPTGNTEAF
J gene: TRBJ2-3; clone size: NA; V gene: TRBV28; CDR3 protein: ASSFRLAGDSTDTQY
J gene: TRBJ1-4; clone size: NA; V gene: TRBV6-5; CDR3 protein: ASSEVEVSRGREKLF
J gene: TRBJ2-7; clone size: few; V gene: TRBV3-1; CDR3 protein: ASSQDGPFGGGGPTYEQY
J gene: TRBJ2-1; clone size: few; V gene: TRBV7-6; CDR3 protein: ASSLWSGNVNDEQF
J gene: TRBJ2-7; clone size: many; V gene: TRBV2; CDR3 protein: ASSEAPSPGDEQY
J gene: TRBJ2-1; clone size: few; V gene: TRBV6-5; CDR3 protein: ASKRGVYNEQF
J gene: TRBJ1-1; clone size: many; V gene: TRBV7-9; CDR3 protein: ASSQEQGALSRTEAF
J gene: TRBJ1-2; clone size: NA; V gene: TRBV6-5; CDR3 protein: ASSYSGLPIPYGYT
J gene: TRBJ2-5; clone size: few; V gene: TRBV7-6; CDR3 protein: ASSLPERLGETQY
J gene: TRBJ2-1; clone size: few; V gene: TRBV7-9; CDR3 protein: ASSSAVHVNEQF
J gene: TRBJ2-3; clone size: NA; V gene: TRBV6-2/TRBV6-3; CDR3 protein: ASSYPPTGATDTQY
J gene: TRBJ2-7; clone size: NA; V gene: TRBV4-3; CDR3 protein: ASSPESQLAGGPSYEQY
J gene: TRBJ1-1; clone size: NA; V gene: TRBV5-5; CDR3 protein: ASSRWRQLMNTEAF
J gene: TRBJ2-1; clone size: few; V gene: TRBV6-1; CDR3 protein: ASRDLLSLYNEQF
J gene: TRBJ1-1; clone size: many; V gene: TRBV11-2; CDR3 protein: ASSHTSITEIHEAF
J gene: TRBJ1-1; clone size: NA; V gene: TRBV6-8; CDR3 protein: ASSTRGEANTEAF
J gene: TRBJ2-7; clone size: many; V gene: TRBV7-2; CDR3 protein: ASSLAPPGQGWIDEQY
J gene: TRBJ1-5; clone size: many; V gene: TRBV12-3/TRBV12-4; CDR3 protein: ASSFGFVAASNQPQH
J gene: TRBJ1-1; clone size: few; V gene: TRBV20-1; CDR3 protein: SARTGGKSAF